These T cell receptor beta chains were read from a single sample in a study of T cell repertoires in cytomegalovirus infection. TCRdb ran MiXCR on the reads and lists one entry per CDR3 protein. This table holds just under 550,000 distinct CDR3 sequences, about 26% found once. The sequenced sample consisted of PBMCs. These TCRs come from a human donor in good health (CMV status not recorded). Some clones in this sample may be carry-over from other donors' samples. Both conserved end residues are part of each CDR3. Fields, in order: J gene, V gene, CDR3 length, CDR3 protein.

j_call: TRBJ2-1
v_call: TRBV27
cdr3_length: 17
cdr3_aa: CASSSLPLGSSYNEQFF

j_call: TRBJ2-1
v_call: TRBV7-2
cdr3_length: 20
cdr3_aa: CASSLAFLAGVGMGYNEQFF

j_call: TRBJ1-6
v_call: TRBV28
cdr3_length: 16
cdr3_aa: CASSNRGVSYNSPLHF

j_call: TRBJ2-5
v_call: TRBV24-1
cdr3_length: 13
cdr3_aa: CATSVYSQETQYF

j_call: TRBJ2-5
v_call: TRBV7-6
cdr3_length: 15
cdr3_aa: CASSDGRRVEETQYF

j_call: TRBJ1-2
v_call: TRBV7-2
cdr3_length: 15
cdr3_aa: CATRDSHMSGYGYTF

j_call: TRBJ2-1
v_call: TRBV6-1
cdr3_length: 13
cdr3_aa: CASSPILLNEQFF

j_call: TRBJ2-3
v_call: TRBV28
cdr3_length: 15
cdr3_aa: CASSQTGGWTDTQYF

j_call: TRBJ2-2
v_call: TRBV19
cdr3_length: 12
cdr3_aa: CASSIETGELFF

j_call: TRBJ2-3
v_call: TRBV12-5
cdr3_length: 14
cdr3_aa: CASGPTGVPDTQYF

j_call: TRBJ2-1
v_call: TRBV6-2/TRBV6-3
cdr3_length: 16
cdr3_aa: CASKKGGGSGYNEQFF

j_call: TRBJ1-3
v_call: TRBV19
cdr3_length: 16
cdr3_aa: CASSRLTGDSGNTIYF

j_call: TRBJ1-2
v_call: TRBV25-1
cdr3_length: 12
cdr3_aa: CASSENWDGYTF

j_call: TRBJ2-1
v_call: TRBV30
cdr3_length: 11
cdr3_aa: CAWERRNEQFF

j_call: TRBJ1-2
v_call: TRBV4-3
cdr3_length: 14
cdr3_aa: CASSQDLGDSGYTF

j_call: TRBJ2-1
v_call: TRBV29-1
cdr3_length: 13
cdr3_aa: CSVGLQLGNEQFF

j_call: TRBJ2-5
v_call: TRBV7-9
cdr3_length: 14
cdr3_aa: CASSSDRGSETQYF

j_call: TRBJ1-4
v_call: TRBV7-6
cdr3_length: 15
cdr3_aa: CASSLGGTDNEKLFF

j_call: TRBJ2-4
v_call: TRBV4-3
cdr3_length: 16
cdr3_aa: CASSATSNGIQNIQYF

j_call: TRBJ1-6
v_call: TRBV7-2
cdr3_length: 18
cdr3_aa: CASSSNRGAQANNSPLHF

j_call: TRBJ2-2
v_call: TRBV7-6
cdr3_length: 17
cdr3_aa: CASSLSQAGVFTGELFF

j_call: TRBJ1-4
v_call: TRBV7-6
cdr3_length: 14
cdr3_aa: CASRTADRDEKLFF

j_call: TRBJ2-3
v_call: TRBV19
cdr3_length: 15
cdr3_aa: CASKTGTSPTDTQYF

j_call: TRBJ2-1
v_call: TRBV30
cdr3_length: 12
cdr3_aa: CAWSVLVNEQFF

j_call: TRBJ2-3
v_call: TRBV7-2
cdr3_length: 17
cdr3_aa: CASSQGLAGGPEGTQYF

j_call: TRBJ2-1
v_call: TRBV20-1
cdr3_length: 16
cdr3_aa: CSARDPRGASYNEQFF

j_call: TRBJ1-1
v_call: TRBV20-1
cdr3_length: 14
cdr3_aa: CSASRPVGYTEAFF

j_call: TRBJ2-5
v_call: TRBV6-1
cdr3_length: 12
cdr3_aa: CATNAQQETQYF

j_call: TRBJ2-3
v_call: TRBV7-6
cdr3_length: 18
cdr3_aa: CASSFAKGGGDWADTQYF

j_call: TRBJ2-5
v_call: TRBV6-5
cdr3_length: 11
cdr3_aa: CASSYQQTQYF

j_call: TRBJ2-7
v_call: TRBV6-5
cdr3_length: 15
cdr3_aa: CASSSGRDSSYEQYF

j_call: TRBJ2-3
v_call: TRBV12-3/TRBV12-4
cdr3_length: 18
cdr3_aa: CASTARMGRRASTDTQYF

j_call: TRBJ1-3
v_call: TRBV7-2
cdr3_length: 14
cdr3_aa: CASTTGLLGNTIYF

j_call: TRBJ2-1
v_call: TRBV11-2
cdr3_length: 14
cdr3_aa: CASSEVGFVNEQFF

j_call: TRBJ2-5
v_call: TRBV7-9
cdr3_length: 15
cdr3_aa: CASSLPSGLGETQYF

j_call: TRBJ2-1
v_call: TRBV7-2
cdr3_length: 14
cdr3_aa: CASRKGSSYNEQFF

j_call: TRBJ2-1
v_call: TRBV12-3/TRBV12-4
cdr3_length: 16
cdr3_aa: CASSLGRTSGRLEQFF

j_call: TRBJ2-2
v_call: TRBV28
cdr3_length: 15
cdr3_aa: CASSRLAGGGGELFF

j_call: TRBJ1-2
v_call: TRBV6-6
cdr3_length: 16
cdr3_aa: CASSKGTGGAGYGYTF

j_call: TRBJ2-1
v_call: TRBV20-1
cdr3_length: 13
cdr3_aa: CSPTRGNYNEQFF

j_call: TRBJ2-1
v_call: TRBV11-2
cdr3_length: 16
cdr3_aa: CASSLRGSGAGNEQFF

j_call: TRBJ2-3
v_call: TRBV20-1
cdr3_length: 12
cdr3_aa: CSARTLTDTQYF

j_call: TRBJ2-5
v_call: TRBV30
cdr3_length: 13
cdr3_aa: CAWSVGHGETQYF

j_call: TRBJ1-1
v_call: TRBV29-1
cdr3_length: 15
cdr3_aa: CSADRGHGMNTEAFF

j_call: TRBJ1-1
v_call: TRBV5-6
cdr3_length: 18
cdr3_aa: CASSYRFAASWDRLEAFF